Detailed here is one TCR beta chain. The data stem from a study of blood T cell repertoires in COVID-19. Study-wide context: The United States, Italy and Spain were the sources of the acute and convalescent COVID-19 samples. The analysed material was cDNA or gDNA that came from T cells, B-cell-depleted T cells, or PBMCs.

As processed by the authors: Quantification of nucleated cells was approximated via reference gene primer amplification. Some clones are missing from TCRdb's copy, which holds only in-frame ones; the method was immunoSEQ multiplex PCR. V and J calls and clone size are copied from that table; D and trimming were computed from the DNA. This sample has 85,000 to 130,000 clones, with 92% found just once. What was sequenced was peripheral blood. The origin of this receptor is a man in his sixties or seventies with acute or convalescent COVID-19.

The CDR3 here is CSASTQAVTNEKLFF. The CDR3 region has the DNA TGCAGTGCTAGTACCCAGGCAGTAACTAATGAAAAACTGTTTTTT. The chain couples TRBV20-1 to TRBJ1-4, with D hard to call. The V end lost 3 bases, the J end lost 1 base, and 12 bases lay between the germline ends. This CDR3 region has 15 residues. Germline assignment: CDR1 DFQATT and CDR2 SNEGSKA (reference sequence).